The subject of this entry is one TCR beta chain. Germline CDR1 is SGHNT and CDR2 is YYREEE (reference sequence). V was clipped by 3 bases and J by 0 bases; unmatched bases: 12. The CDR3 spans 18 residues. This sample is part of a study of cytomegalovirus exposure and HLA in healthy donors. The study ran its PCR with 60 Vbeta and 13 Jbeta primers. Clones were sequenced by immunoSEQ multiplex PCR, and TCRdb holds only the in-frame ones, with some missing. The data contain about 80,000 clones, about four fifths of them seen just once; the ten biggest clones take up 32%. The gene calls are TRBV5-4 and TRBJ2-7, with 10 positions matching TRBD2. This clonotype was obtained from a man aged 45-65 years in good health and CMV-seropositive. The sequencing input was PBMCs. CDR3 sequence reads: CASSSGGASGGPSYEQYF. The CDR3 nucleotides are TGTGCCAGCAGCTCGGGGGGAGCTAGCGGGGGCCCCTCCTACGAGCAGTACTTC. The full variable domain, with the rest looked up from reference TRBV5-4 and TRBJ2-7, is ETGVTQSPTHLIKTRGQQVTLRCSSQSGHNTVSWYQQALGQGPQFIFQYYREEENGRGNFPPRFSGLQFPNYSSELNVNALELDDSALYLCASSSGGASGGPSYEQYFGPGTRLTVT.